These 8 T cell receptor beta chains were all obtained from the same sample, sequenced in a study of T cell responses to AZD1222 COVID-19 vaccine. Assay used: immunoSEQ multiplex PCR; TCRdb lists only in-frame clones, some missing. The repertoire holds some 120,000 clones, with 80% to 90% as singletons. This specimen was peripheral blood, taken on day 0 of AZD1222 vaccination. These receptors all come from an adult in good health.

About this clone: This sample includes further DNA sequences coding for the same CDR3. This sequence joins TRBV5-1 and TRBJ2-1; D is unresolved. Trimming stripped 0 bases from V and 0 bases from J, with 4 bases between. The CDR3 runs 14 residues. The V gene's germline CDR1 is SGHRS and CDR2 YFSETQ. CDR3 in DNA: TGCGCCAGCAGCTTGGGGGGCTCCTACAATGAGCAGTTCTTC. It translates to CASSLGGSYNEQFF.

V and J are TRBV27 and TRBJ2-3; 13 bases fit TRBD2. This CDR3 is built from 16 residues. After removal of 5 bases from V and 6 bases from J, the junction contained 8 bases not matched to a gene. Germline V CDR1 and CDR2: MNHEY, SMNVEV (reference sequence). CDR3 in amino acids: CASSDGLAGVRDTQYF. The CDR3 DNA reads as TGTGCCAGCAGTGACGGACTAGCGGGAGTTCGCGATACGCAGTATTTT.

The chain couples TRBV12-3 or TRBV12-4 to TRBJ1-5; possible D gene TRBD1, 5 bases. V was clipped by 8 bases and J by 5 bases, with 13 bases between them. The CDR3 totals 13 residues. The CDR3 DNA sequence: TGTGCCAGCGTGTGGCAGGGTCATCAGCCCCAGCATTTT. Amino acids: CASVWQGHQPQHF.

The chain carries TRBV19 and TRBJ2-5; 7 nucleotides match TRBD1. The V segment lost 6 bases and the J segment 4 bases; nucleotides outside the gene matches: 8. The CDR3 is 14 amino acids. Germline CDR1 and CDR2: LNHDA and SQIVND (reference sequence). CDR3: CASRRDRGRETQYF. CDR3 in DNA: TGTGCCAGTAGACGGGACAGAGGAAGAGAGACCCAGTACTTC. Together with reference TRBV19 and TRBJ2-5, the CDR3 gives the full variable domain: DGGITQSPKYLFRKEGQNVTLSCEQNLNHDAMYWYRQDPGQGLRLIYYSQIVNDFQKGDIAEGYSVSREKKESFPLTVTSAQKNPTAFYLCASRRDRGRETQYFGPGTRLLVL.

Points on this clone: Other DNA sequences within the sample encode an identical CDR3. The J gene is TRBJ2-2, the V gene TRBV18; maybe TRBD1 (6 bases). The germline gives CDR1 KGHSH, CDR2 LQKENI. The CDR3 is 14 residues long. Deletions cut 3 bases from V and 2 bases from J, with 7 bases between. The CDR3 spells CASSPGQNTGELFF. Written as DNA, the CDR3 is TGTGCCAGCTCACCGGGACAAAACACCGGGGAGCTGTTTTTT.

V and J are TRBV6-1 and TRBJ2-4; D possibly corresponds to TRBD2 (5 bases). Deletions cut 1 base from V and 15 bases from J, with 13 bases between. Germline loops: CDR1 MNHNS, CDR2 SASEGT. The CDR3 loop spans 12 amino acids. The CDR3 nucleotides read TGTGCCAGCAGTGAAGGAGGGTCGGTTCGGTACTTC. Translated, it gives CASSEGGSVRYF.

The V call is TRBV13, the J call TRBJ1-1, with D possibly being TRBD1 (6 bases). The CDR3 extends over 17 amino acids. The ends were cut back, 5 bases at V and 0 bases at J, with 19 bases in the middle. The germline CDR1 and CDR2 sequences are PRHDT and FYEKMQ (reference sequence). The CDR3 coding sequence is TGTGCCAGCAGCCGAAATCGACAGGACCAATTGAACACTGAAGCTTTCTTT. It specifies CASSRNRQDQLNTEAFF.

The CDR3 loop reads CASSLDGTGTEAFF. The DNA for the CDR3 is TGTGCCAGCAGCTTAGATGGGACAGGGACTGAAGCTTTCTTT. The chain joins TRBV7-9 to TRBJ1-1; the match to TRBD1 covers 9 bases. The germline gives CDR1 SEHNR, CDR2 FQNEAQ (reference sequence). This CDR3 is 14 amino acids long. V dropped 1 base and J dropped 5; count of bases not matched to a gene: 2.